This passage covers 27 T cell receptor beta chains from one sample sequenced in a study of Graves' ophthalmopathy and Graves' hyperthyroidism. RNA transcripts were the source from which TCR beta CDR3 regions were amplified. HTBI primers were used in a first-round RT-PCR, which preceded a second-round multiplex PCR. TCRdb re-called the multiplex PCR reads through MiXCR, storing one row per CDR3 protein. The data hold over a million distinct CDR3 sequences, with 36% observed a single time. Sequenced sample: peripheral blood or thyroid tissue (not recorded which). The receptors originated from an adult man with Graves' hyperthyroidism.

V is TRBV15 and J is TRBJ2-5, with TRBD1 matching over 9 bases. The CDR3 contains 18 residues. V was clipped by 2 bases and J by 5 bases; unmatched bases: 15. Germline CDR1 LNHNV, CDR2 YYDKDF (reference sequence). The CDR3 reads CATSRTLPGTGTGETQYF. As DNA, the CDR3 is TGTGCCACCAGCAGAACTCTCCCCGGGACAGGGACGGGGGAGACCCAGTACTTC.

Many counts were recorded for this clonotype. V usage is TRBV11-2 and J usage is TRBJ2-7, with TRBD1 as a possible D gene (6 bases). Trimming took off 5 bases at V and 12 bases at J, with 23 bases between the two ends. The V gene's germline CDR1 is SGHAT and CDR2 FQNNGV. The CDR3 runs to 14 residues. The CDR3 DNA reads as TGTGCCAGCAGCCCGCGTGGGCAGGGGCTGGAGTGGTACTTC. Translating gives CASSPRGQGLEWYF.

This clonotype was counted between two and nine times. The chain recombines TRBV7-9 with TRBJ2-7; TRBD1 matches 7 bases. CDR3 length: 15 residues. Trimming removed 5 bases from V and 3 bases from J; junction bases left unmatched: 10. Germline assignment: CDR1 SEHNR and CDR2 FQNEAQ (reference sequence). The CDR3 loop reads CASSLGTDPVYEQYF. The DNA of the CDR3 is TGTGCCAGCAGCCTCGGGACAGACCCGGTCTACGAGCAGTACTTC. The full variable domain, in which reference TRBV7-9 and TRBJ2-7 provide the parts outside the CDR3, is DTGVSQNPRHKITKRGQNVTFRCDPISEHNRLYWYRQTLGQGPEFLTYFQNEAQLEKSRLLSDRFSAERPKGSFSTLEIQRTEQGDSAMYLCASSLGTDPVYEQYFGPGTRLTVT.

The CDR3 is CTVPGQGTSLRQQYF. The CDR3 coding sequence is TGCACCGTCCCGGGACAGGGGACGTCGTTACGCCAGCAGTACTTC. This sequence joins TRBV29-1 and TRBJ2-7, with TRBD1 matching over 10 bases. The CDR3 contains 15 residues. The germline gives CDR1 SQVTM, CDR2 ANQGSEA.

This clonotype appeared many times. The chain couples TRBV2 to TRBJ2-2; the D is unclear. Trimming removed 8 bases at V and 0 bases at J, with 13 bases between. Germline V gene data show CDR1 as SNHLY and CDR2 as FYNNEI. This CDR3 region has 15 residues. CDR3 nucleotides: TGTGCCAGCGAAGGGCCAGGCCCGAACACCGGGGAGCTGTTTTTT. Amino acid sequence: CASEGPGPNTGELFF.

This clonotype was picked up one time. The J gene is TRBJ2-7, the V gene TRBV2, with TRBD1 as a possible D gene (6 bases). Trimming left V 4 bases short and J 6 bases short, with 13 bases between. The CDR3 has 13 amino acids. Germline V gene sequence: CDR1 SNHLY, CDR2 FYNNEI. The DNA of the CDR3 is TGTGCCAGCAGTGGGCAGGGGCGTCGCGAGCAGTACTTC. It specifies CASSGQGRREQYF.

This clonotype has ten or more counts. The chain employs TRBV20-1 and TRBJ1-4; perhaps TRBD1 as D (6 bases). V gave up 5 bases and J gave up 0 bases, with 7 bases separating them. The germline V gene has CDR1 DFQATT and CDR2 SNEGSKA (reference sequence). The CDR3 sequence is 13 residues long. CDR3 protein: CSAGQSTNEKLFF. In DNA form, the CDR3 reads TGCAGTGCTGGACAGTCAACTAATGAAAAACTGTTTTTT.

This clonotype occurred a few times. The chain couples TRBV5-6 to TRBJ1-5; 7 nucleotides match TRBD1. Looked up from germline, CDR1 is SGHDT and CDR2 is YYEEEE. V was clipped by 2 bases and J by 4 bases; unmatched bases: 6. The CDR3 extends over 15 amino acids. The CDR3 nucleotides are TGTGCCAGCAGCTTTGGACAGGCTGGGAATCAGCCCCAGCATTTT. Translated, it gives CASSFGQAGNQPQHF. Using reference TRBV5-6 and TRBJ1-5 for the parts outside the CDR3, the full variable domain is DAGVTQSPTHLIKTRGQQVTLRCSPKSGHDTVSWYQQALGQGPQFIFQYYEEEERQRGNFPDRFSGHQFPNYSSELNVNALLLGDSALYLCASSFGQAGNQPQHFGDGTRLSIL.

This rearrangement joins TRBV4-1 to TRBJ2-7; D remains unclear. Looked up from germline, CDR1 is MGHRA and CDR2 is YSYEKL. The CDR3 loop spans 13 amino acids. The CDR3, as DNA: TGCGCATCTGGGCATCATTCACCCTACGAGCAGTACTTC. Protein: CASGHHSPYEQYF.

This clonotype came up many times. The chain has TRBV7-8 and TRBJ2-5; the D call may be TRBD1 or TRBD2 (5 bases each). Germline loops: CDR1 SGHVS, CDR2 FQNEAQ. This CDR3 has 15 amino acids. V lost 5 bases and J 5 bases, leaving 18 bases between the germline ends. In DNA form, the CDR3 reads TGTGCCAGCAGCCCTCGGCGAGGGGCAGGGGAGACCCAGTACTTC. Translated: CASSPRRGAGETQYF.

About this clonotype: In this CDR3 the conserved last residue, phenylalanine or tryptophan, is missing, so a read error is likely. The DNA is omitted, as the CDR3 cannot be located on it reliably, and the CDR3 follows TCRdb's listing. This sequence joins TRBV7-2 and TRBJ2-7; TRBD2, the D gene given by the table, was not confirmed from the DNA. A total of 9 residues make up the CDR3, ends included. Germline CDR1 reads SGHTA; CDR2 reads FQGNSA. The CDR3 protein is CASSCSGAL.

A word on this clonotype: Given a much more abundant clone one base away, this may be a read error. The CDR3 does not close with the conserved phenylalanine or tryptophan, likely indicating a read error. V is TRBV7-9 and J is TRBJ2-5, with 8 bases fitting TRBD1. V trimming: 5 bases; J trimming: 2 bases; junction bases outside the gene matches: 7. CDR3 length equals 15 residues. CDR1 and CDR2 (germline): SEHNR, FQNEAQ (reference sequence). DNA of the CDR3: TGTGCCAGCAGCCCCGTCAGGGGGCAACAAGAGACCCAGTACATC. It translates to CASSPVRGQQETQYI.

J is TRBJ2-7 and V is TRBV28, with D maybe TRBD1 (5 bases). V dropped 7 bases and J dropped 2 bases, with 12 bases sitting between them. This CDR3 spans 13 amino acids. Germline CDR1 reads MDHEN; CDR2 reads SYDVKM. CDR3 sequence reads: CASTLDRTYEQYF. The DNA of the CDR3 is TGTGCCAGCACCCTAGACAGAACCTACGAGCAGTACTTC.

The CDR3 region is CASSEVAGRQPQHF. DNA for the CDR3: TGTGCCAGCAGTGAAGTGGCAGGGAGGCAGCCCCAGCATTTT. V usage is TRBV2 and J usage is TRBJ1-5; tentative D call: TRBD1 (5 bases). V lost 1 base to trimming and J lost 7 bases, with 11 bases between them. CDR1 and CDR2 from the germline V gene are SNHLY and FYNNEI. The CDR3 has 14 amino acids.

This clonotype was detected many times. At one boundary the junction diverges from the germline segment, which might be a read error. The CDR3 loop is CASSLAARGLAGGENF. CDR3 bases: TGCGCCAGCAGCTTGGCCGCGAGGGGACTAGCGGGAGGGGAAAACTTC. The chain employs TRBV5-1 and TRBJ2-7, with 16 nucleotides matching TRBD2. Germline V gene lookup returns CDR1 SGHRS and CDR2 YFSETQ. The CDR3 spans 16 residues.

This clonotype has ten or more counts. The J gene is TRBJ1-5, the V gene TRBV5-5, with D unclear. This CDR3 has 14 amino acids. The germline V and J ends were trimmed by 1 base and 2 bases, with 7 bases remaining between them. Germline CDR1 reads SGHKS; CDR2 reads YYEKEE (reference sequence). CDR3 residues: CASSLWSGNQPQHF. CDR3 coding DNA: TGTGCCAGCAGCTTGTGGTCTGGCAATCAGCCCCAGCATTTT.

The chain links TRBV4-1 to TRBJ2-7; no definite D call. V was cut by 0 bases and J by 7 bases, with 10 bases left in between. The CDR3 covers 13 residues. Germline V gene sequence: CDR1 MGHRA, CDR2 YSYEKL. Written as DNA, the CDR3 is TGCGCCAGCAGCCAAGATCGACTGAGGGAGCAGTACTTC. The encoded protein is CASSQDRLREQYF.

This clonotype has more than one count but fewer than ten. This chain links TRBV28 with TRBJ2-7; maybe TRBD1 (6 bases). The length of the CDR3 is 15 residues. The germline V gene has CDR1 MDHEN and CDR2 SYDVKM. With 3 bases removed from V and 0 bases from J, the gap between germline ends came to 12 bases. The CDR3 sequence is CASSFRGPSSYEQYF. The CDR3 DNA sequence: TGTGCCAGCAGTTTCAGGGGACCAAGCTCCTACGAGCAGTACTTC.

This clonotype appeared many times. The chain couples TRBV29-1 to TRBJ1-2; D is uncertain. The V and J ends lost 4 bases and 0 bases respectively, with 12 bases between them. Germline-derived CDR1 and CDR2 are SQVTM and ANQGSEA. This CDR3 contains 14 residues. The CDR3 spells CSVVSLGTNYGYTF. CDR3 coding DNA: TGCAGCGTTGTGTCCCTGGGTACTAACTATGGCTACACCTTC.

Many counts were recorded for this clonotype. A single base separates this from a much larger clone, so it may be a read error. The CDR3 here is CASSLEENQPQHF. Written as DNA, the CDR3 is TGTGCCAGCAGCTTAGAGGAGAATCAGCCCCAGCATTTT. This rearrangement joins TRBV7-2 to TRBJ1-5; D gene unclear. The germline CDR1 and CDR2 sequences are SGHTA and FQGNSA. Trimming removed 1 base at V and 4 bases at J, with 5 bases between. This CDR3 is built from 13 residues. Together with reference TRBV7-2 and TRBJ1-5, the CDR3 gives the full variable domain: GAGVSQSPSNKVTEKGKDVELRCDPISGHTALYWYRQSLGQGLEFLIYFQGNSAPDKSGLPSDRFSAERTGGSVSTLTIQRTQQEDSAVYLCASSLEENQPQHFGDGTRLSIL.

The chain carries TRBV4-1 and TRBJ1-1, with D perhaps TRBD1 (6 bases). This CDR3 is 13 amino acids long. V lost 10 bases, J lost 1 base, and 13 bases lay in between. Per the germline V gene, CDR1 is MGHRA and CDR2 is YSYEKL. The CDR3 bases are TGCGCCACAACAGGGAATACGAACACTGAAGCTTTCTTT. Amino acid sequence: CATTGNTNTEAFF.

Regarding this clonotype: At one end, the junction sequence differs from germline, possibly due to a read error. CDR3 nucleotides: TGTGCCAGCAGCCCAAGAAAACGGTCAGGCAATCAGTCCCAGCATTTT. Amino acids: CASSPRKRSGNQSQHF. V usage is TRBV7-8 and J usage is TRBJ1-5, with D uncertain. The CDR3 runs 16 residues. Germline values: CDR1 SGHVS, CDR2 FQNEAQ.

The chain is built from TRBV25-1 and TRBJ1-6; D is unclear. The germline V gene has CDR1 MGHDK and CDR2 SYGVNS. V dropped 2 bases and J dropped 14 bases, with 4 bases sitting between them. The CDR3 has 10 amino acids. CDR3 sequence: CASSEGALHF. The CDR3 coding sequence is TGTGCCAGCAGTGAAGGAGCCCTCCACTTT. The complete variable domain, with remaining parts taken from reference TRBV25-1 and TRBJ1-6, reads EADIYQTPRYLVIGTGKKITLECSQTMGHDKMYWYQQDPGMELHLIHYSYGVNSTEKGDLSSESTVSRIRTEHFPLTLESARPSHTSQYLCASSEGALHFGNGTRLTVT.

The chain links TRBV10-3 to TRBJ2-2; tentative D call: TRBD1 (6 bases). Per germline, CDR1 ENHRY and CDR2 SYGVKD. The CDR3 contains 14 residues. Trimming stripped 10 bases from V and 5 bases from J, with 17 bases between. The CDR3 bases are TGTGCCAGCCGAACAGGGTATAGTACCGGGGAGCTGTTTTTT. This gives the protein CASRTGYSTGELFF.

The chain joins TRBV20-1 to TRBJ2-7, with 16 bases matching TRBD2. This CDR3 region has 17 residues. Germline values: CDR1 DFQATT, CDR2 SNEGSKA (reference sequence). Unmatched junction bases numbered 16, after V lost 7 bases and J lost 7 bases. CDR3 sequence: CSVPGLAGGFRLGEQYF. CDR3 nucleotides: TGCAGTGTTCCGGGACTAGCGGGAGGGTTCAGATTGGGGGAGCAGTACTTC.

V gene TRBV11-2 combines with J gene TRBJ2-7; TRBD1 agrees at 8 bases. The CDR3 has 14 amino acids. J was trimmed by 6 bases and V by 1 base; bases with no gene match: 5. Per the germline V gene, CDR1 is SGHAT and CDR2 is FQNNGV. CDR3 protein: CASSLAGGVAEQYF. CDR3 coding DNA: TGTGCCAGCAGCTTAGCAGGGGGCGTCGCCGAGCAGTACTTC.

This clonotype came up once. A much more abundant neighbour one base away suggests this may be a read error. This chain joins TRBV10-3 and TRBJ1-5; possible D gene TRBD1, 6 bases. Germline V lookup: CDR1 ENHRY, CDR2 SYGVKD. V dropped 5 bases and J dropped 5 bases, with 13 bases sitting between them. This CDR3 spans 14 amino acids. The CDR3 sequence: CAISHRVSDQPQHF. The CDR3 region has the DNA TGTGCCATCAGTCACAGGGTCAGCGATCAGCCCCAGCATTTT.